This T cell receptor beta chain comes out of a study of spatial heterogeneity in lung cancer. Study details: Among detected sequences, beta-chain ones consistently exceeded alpha-chain ones in number.

Turning to this clonotype: Antigen specificity is unknown.

TCRdb used MiXCR to reprocess the 5' RACE reads, holding one entry per CDR3 protein. The profile shows 110,000 or so distinct CDR3 sequences, more than 10% of them singletons. Time point specified: blood at routine non-recurrence follow-up after resection. Whole RNA from tumor, nontumor lung or frozen PBMC was sequenced unsorted. Whole-study results and caveats: TCRs found ubiquitously expanded in tumor appeared in blood more at resection than at follow-up.

There are 15 residues in the CDR3. Germline CDR1 SGDLS, CDR2 YYNGEE. Unmatched junction bases numbered 9, after V lost 4 bases and J lost 4 bases. The chain has TRBV9 and TRBJ2-7; 9 bases fit TRBD2. The sequencing used PBMCs, collected at follow-up. This receptor was obtained from a female donor with early-stage non-small cell lung cancer. The CDR3 DNA reads as TGTGCCAGCAGCACCCAGGGGCGGGAGGGGTACGAGCAGTACTTC. It codes for CASSTQGREGYEQYF.